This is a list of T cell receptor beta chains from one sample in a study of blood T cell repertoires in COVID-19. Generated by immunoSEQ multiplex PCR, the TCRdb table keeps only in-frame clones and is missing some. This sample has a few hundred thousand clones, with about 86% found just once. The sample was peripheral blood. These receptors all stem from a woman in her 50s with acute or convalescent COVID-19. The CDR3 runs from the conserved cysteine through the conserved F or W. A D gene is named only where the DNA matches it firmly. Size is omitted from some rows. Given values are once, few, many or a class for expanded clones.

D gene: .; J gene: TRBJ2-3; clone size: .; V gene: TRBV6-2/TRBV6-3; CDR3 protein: CASSYSIRFSHTDTQYF; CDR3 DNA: TGTGCCAGCAGTTACTCGATACGGTTCTCGCACACAGATACGCAGTATTTT
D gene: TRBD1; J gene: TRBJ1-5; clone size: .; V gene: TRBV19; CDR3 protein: CASSKDRGVLSQPQHF; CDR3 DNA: TGTGCCAGTAGTAAAGACAGGGGGGTGTTAAGTCAGCCCCAGCATTTT
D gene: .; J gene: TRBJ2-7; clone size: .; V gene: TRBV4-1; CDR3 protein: CASSQGTELSYEQYF; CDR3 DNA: TGCGCCAGCAGCCAAGGGACTGAACTTTCCTACGAGCAGTACTTC
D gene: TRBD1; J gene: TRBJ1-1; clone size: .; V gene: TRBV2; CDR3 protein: CASRVGTGSAEAFF; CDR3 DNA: TGTGCCAGCAGGGTGGGGACAGGGAGCGCTGAAGCTTTCTTT
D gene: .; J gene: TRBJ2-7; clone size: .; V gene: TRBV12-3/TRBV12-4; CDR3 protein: CASSLRAYEQYF; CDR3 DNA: TGTGCCAGCAGTTTGAGAGCCTACGAGCAGTACTTC
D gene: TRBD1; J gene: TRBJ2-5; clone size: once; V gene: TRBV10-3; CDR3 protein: CAISESTQTGRQETQYF; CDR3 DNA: TGTGCCATCAGTGAGTCGACGCAGACAGGGCGGCAAGAGACCCAGTACTTC
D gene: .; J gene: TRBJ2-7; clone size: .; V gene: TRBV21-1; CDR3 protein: CASSVPGTSGRSLYEQYF; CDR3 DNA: TGTGCCAGCAGCGTTCCCGGGACTAGCGGGAGGTCCCTATACGAGCAGTACTTC
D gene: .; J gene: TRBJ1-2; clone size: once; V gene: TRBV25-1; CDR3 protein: CASSATRGTDPNYGYTF; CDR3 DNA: TGTGCCAGCAGTGCCACGAGGGGGACGGACCCTAACTATGGCTACACCTTC
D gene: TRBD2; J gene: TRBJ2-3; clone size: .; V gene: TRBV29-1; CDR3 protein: CSKSSGRAGDTQYF; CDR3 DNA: TGCAGCAAATCTAGCGGGAGGGCCGGGGATACGCAGTATTTT
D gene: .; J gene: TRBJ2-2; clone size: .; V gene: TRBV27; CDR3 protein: CASSQRTGTNTGELFF; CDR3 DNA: TGTGCCAGCAGTCAACGAACAGGGACGAACACCGGGGAGCTGTTTTTT
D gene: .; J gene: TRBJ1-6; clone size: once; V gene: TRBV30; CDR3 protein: CAWSPMGGPYNSPLHF; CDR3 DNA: TGTGCCTGGAGCCCTATGGGGGGACCCTATAATTCACCCCTCCACTTT
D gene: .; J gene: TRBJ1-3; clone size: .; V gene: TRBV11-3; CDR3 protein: CASSRRGSGNTIYF; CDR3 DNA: TGTGCCAGCAGCCGGCGAGGGTCTGGAAACACCATATATTTT
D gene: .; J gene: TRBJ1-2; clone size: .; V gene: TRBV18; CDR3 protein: CASSPGLVGQYYGYTF; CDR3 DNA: TGTGCCAGCTCACCGGGACTCGTAGGGCAGTACTATGGCTACACCTTC
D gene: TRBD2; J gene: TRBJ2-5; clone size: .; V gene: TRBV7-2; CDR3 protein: CASRPGLATETQYF; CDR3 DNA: TGTGCCAGCAGACCAGGACTAGCTACAGAGACCCAGTACTTC
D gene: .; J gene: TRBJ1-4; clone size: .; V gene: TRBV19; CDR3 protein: CATQTGGVSNEKLFF; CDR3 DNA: TGTGCCACCCAAACCGGGGGGGTGAGTAATGAAAAACTGTTTTTT
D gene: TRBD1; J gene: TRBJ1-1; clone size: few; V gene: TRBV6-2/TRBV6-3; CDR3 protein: CASSYGTEKAFF; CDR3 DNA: TGTGCCAGCAGTTACGGGACAGAAAAGGCTTTCTTT
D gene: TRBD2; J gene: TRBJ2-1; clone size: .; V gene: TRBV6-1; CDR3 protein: CASSERVRTSANNEQFF; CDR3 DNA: TGTGCCAGCAGTGAAAGGGTCCGGACTAGCGCAAACAATGAGCAGTTCTTC
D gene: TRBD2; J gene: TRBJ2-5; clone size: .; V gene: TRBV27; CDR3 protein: CASSLLAGETQYF; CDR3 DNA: TGTGCCAGCAGTTTACTAGCGGGAGAGACCCAGTACTTC